These 7 T cell receptor beta chains were sequenced from one sample in a study of regulatory T cells in long-lasting Graves disease. Time point: persistent/refractory GD, antithyroid drugs over 5 years with positive TRAb. Generation of the TCR library employed RNA extracted from PBMCs. For TCR beta, libraries came from iRepertoire HTBI primers and Arm-PCR of CDR3 regions. MiXCR was run by TCRdb on the multiplex PCR reads, yielding one entry per CDR3 protein. The table has fewer than 400,000 distinct CDR3 sequences, about 18% seen once. Sequenced material: peripheral blood mononuclear cells (PBMCs), taken when the disease was refractory, from a patient treated with antithyroid drugs. The origin of the receptors is a female donor with Graves disease.

This rearrangement joins TRBV4-1 to TRBJ2-2; D is possibly TRBD2 (6 bases). Germline CDR1 MGHRA, CDR2 YSYEKL. V was cut by 2 bases and J by 4 bases, with 14 bases left in between. CDR3 size: 16 residues. DNA of the CDR3: TGCGCCAGCAGCCAAAAGTCTTGGGAGGCCACCGGGGAGCTGTTTTTT. The encoded protein is CASSQKSWEATGELFF.

This clonotype came up many times. This chain links TRBV7-8 with TRBJ1-3, with unresolved D. CDR1 and CDR2 (germline): SGHVS, FQNEAQ. The CDR3 contains 14 residues. Trimming shortened V by 1 base and J by 3 bases, and 7 bases separated the two germline ends. The CDR3 here is CASSLGWGGNTIYF. The DNA of the CDR3 is TGTGCCAGCAGCTTAGGTTGGGGTGGAAACACCATATATTTT.

This chain connects TRBV10-2 to TRBJ2-2; D not certain. Germline CDR1 and CDR2: WSHSY and SAAADI. Trimming stripped 8 bases from V and 5 bases from J, with 12 bases between. CDR3 length equals 13 residues. DNA of the CDR3: TGCGCCAGCTGCCCGGTAGGGACCGGGGAGCTGTTTTTT. It specifies CASCPVGTGELFF.

This clonotype was picked up one time. The chain joins TRBV9 to TRBJ2-7; TRBD1 matches at 7 bases. J was trimmed by 2 bases and V by 4 bases; bases with no gene match: 6. The CDR3 spans 14 residues. Looked up from germline, CDR1 is SGDLS and CDR2 is YYNGEE. Written as DNA, the CDR3 is TGTGCCAGCAGCTCCGAGGGGGCCACCTACGAGCAGTACTTC. It specifies CASSSEGATYEQYF.

The sample holds many counts of this clonotype. V is TRBV27 and J is TRBJ2-7; possibly TRBD1 or TRBD2 for D (5 bases each). The germline V and J ends were trimmed by 7 bases and 0 bases, with 13 bases remaining between them. Germline assignment: CDR1 MNHEY and CDR2 SMNVEV (reference sequence). This CDR3 is built from 14 residues. CDR3: CASTRDRSSYEQYF. The CDR3, as DNA: TGTGCCAGCACCCGGGACCGAAGCTCCTACGAGCAGTACTTC.

This clonotype was detected many times. The genes are TRBV28 and TRBJ1-1; D might be TRBD1 (5 bases). V lost 6 bases and J 4 bases, leaving 24 bases between the germline ends. This CDR3 spans 17 amino acids. Germline CDR1 is MDHEN and CDR2 is SYDVKM. The CDR3 DNA is TGTGCCAGCAGACGACCCGGCGGGCAGGGAAGAGGCACTGAAGCTTTCTTT. It encodes CASRRPGGQGRGTEAFF. The full variable domain, in which reference TRBV28 and TRBJ1-1 provide the parts outside the CDR3, is DVKVTQSSRYLVKRTGEKVFLECVQDMDHENMFWYRQDPGLGLRLIYFSYDVKMKEKGDIPEGYSVSREKKERFSLILESASTNQTSMYLCASRRPGGQGRGTEAFFGQGTRLTVV.

This chain joins TRBV19 and TRBJ2-6; D not certain. The CDR3 is made up of 11 amino acids. Germline CDR1 LNHDA, CDR2 SQIVND (reference sequence). The CDR3 sequence is CAAAGANVLTF. As DNA, the CDR3 is TGTGCGGCCGCTGGGGCCAACGTCCTGACTTTC.